This passage covers 18 T cell receptor beta chains from one sample sequenced in a study of T cells in localized non-small cell lung cancer. TCRdb's copy holds only in-frame clones and misses some; the assay was immunoSEQ multiplex PCR. The sample consists of 45,000 to 70,000 clones, approximately 90% of them appearing once. Material: peripheral blood, obtained before any cancer treatment. The receptors were gathered from a woman aged 40 to 75 with stage I lung adenocarcinoma.

The chain carries TRBV18 and TRBJ1-5; possible D gene TRBD1, 6 bases. CDR3 length: 16 residues. Looked up from germline, CDR1 is KGHSH and CDR2 is LQKENI. Trimming left V 2 bases short and J 2 bases short, with 13 bases between. The CDR3 is CASSPGGGMGNQPQHF. Written as DNA, the CDR3 is TGTGCCAGCTCACCAGGGGGGGGCATGGGCAATCAGCCCCAGCATTTT.

By its share, this clone is medium-sized (0.01 to 0.1%). The chain joins TRBV10-2 to TRBJ2-4; D remains ambiguous. This CDR3 comprises 18 residues. V lost 6 bases and J lost 0, with 21 bases in between. The V gene's germline CDR1 is WSHSY and CDR2 SAAADI. The CDR3 is CASSRSDGIDLAKNIQYF. The CDR3 coding sequence is TGCGCCAGCAGCAGGAGTGACGGAATCGATTTAGCCAAAAACATTCAGTACTTC.

The chain links TRBV18 to TRBJ1-1, with unresolved D. The V end was cut by 3 bases, the J end by 1 base, with 9 bases between. The germline V gene has CDR1 KGHSH and CDR2 LQKENI. There are 14 residues in the CDR3. CDR3: CASSPLAENTEAFF. DNA for the CDR3: TGTGCCAGCTCACCCCTCGCAGAGAACACTGAAGCTTTCTTT.

V is TRBV10-2 and J is TRBJ1-2; tentatively, D is TRBD1 (5 bases). CDR3 length: 12 amino acids. Between the trimmed V and J ends, which lost 3 bases and 8 bases, there was a span of 10 bases. Germline values: CDR1 WSHSY, CDR2 SAAADI. The CDR3 sequence: CASSDPGFGYTF. CDR3 coding DNA: TGCGCCAGCAGTGACCCAGGGTTCGGCTACACCTTC.

The chain employs TRBV29-1 and TRBJ1-2; 9 bases fit TRBD1. The germline V gene has CDR1 SQVTM and CDR2 ANQGSEA. This CDR3 spans 13 amino acids. V shed 5 bases and J 6 bases; nucleotides not matched to a gene: 7. The CDR3 DNA is TGCAGCGTTTCGGGGACAGGGTTGAATGGCTACACCTTC. Amino acid sequence: CSVSGTGLNGYTF.

This chain uses TRBV29-1 with TRBJ1-1; possibly TRBD1 for D (5 bases). The CDR3 is made up of 14 amino acids. V lost 5 bases and J lost 1, with 14 bases in between. CDR1 and CDR2 from the germline V gene are SQVTM and ANQGSEA. The CDR3 reads CSVKFGRENTEAFF. The CDR3 DNA reads TGCAGCGTTAAGTTTGGCAGGGAGAACACTGAAGCTTTCTTT.

This chain connects TRBV7-2 to TRBJ2-1; no reliable D call. The CDR3 has 14 residues. Germline V CDR1 and CDR2: SGHTA, FQGNSA. The germline V and J ends were trimmed by 2 bases and 4 bases, with 9 bases remaining between them. The CDR3 DNA sequence: TGTGCCAGCAGCTTATCCCCTCTTTACAATGAGCAGTTCTTC. It codes for CASSLSPLYNEQFF.

CDR3 sequence (DNA): TGTGCCAGTAGCACACAGGGTGGGAATGAAAAACTGTTTTTT. Protein sequence: CASSTQGGNEKLFF. V usage is TRBV19 and J usage is TRBJ1-4, with TRBD1 as a possible D gene (6 bases). CDR1 is LNHDA, CDR2 SQIVND, per germline (reference sequence). This CDR3 has 14 amino acids. Deletions cut 6 bases from V and 5 bases from J, with 13 bases between.

This clone turned up a few times. The chain carries TRBV7-9 and TRBJ2-3; D uncertain. The CDR3 has 11 residues. With 0 bases removed from V and 7 bases from J, the gap between germline ends came to 2 bases. Per the germline V gene, CDR1 is SEHNR and CDR2 is FQNEAQ (reference sequence). The CDR3 here is CASSLANTQYF. The CDR3 nucleotides are TGTGCCAGCAGCTTAGCAAATACGCAGTATTTT.

The chain couples TRBV6-6 to TRBJ1-2; TRBD1 agrees at 9 bases. CDR1 MNHNY and CDR2 SVGAGI come from the germline V gene (reference sequence). Losses at the gene ends were 6 bases for V and 8 bases for J; bases not matched to a gene: 7. The CDR3 loop spans 13 amino acids. As DNA, the CDR3 is TGTGCCAGCAGACGACAGGGGGATCAGGGCTACACCTTC. It specifies CASRRQGDQGYTF.

V is TRBV29-1 and J is TRBJ1-6; no reliable D call. CDR1 is SQVTM, CDR2 ANQGSEA, per germline. This CDR3 region has 13 residues. V lost 4 bases and J lost 8, with 12 bases in between. CDR3 sequence reads: CSVGATLDSPLHF. DNA of the CDR3: TGCAGCGTTGGGGCAACACTCGATTCACCCCTCCACTTT.

The chain's CDR3 is CASSYRLGAGNTIYF. CDR3 sequence (DNA): TGTGCCAGCAGTTACCGGCTTGGAGCTGGAAACACCATATATTTT. The chain couples TRBV6-5 to TRBJ1-3, with D unclear. V gave up 2 bases and J gave up 2 bases, with 10 bases separating them. The CDR3 loop spans 15 amino acids. CDR1 and CDR2 from the germline V gene are MNHEY and SVGAGI.

The chain joins TRBV2 to TRBJ2-1; the D is unclear. V was trimmed by 3 bases and J by 3 bases, leaving 9 bases between them. CDR3 size: 14 residues. CDR1 is SNHLY and CDR2 is FYNNEI in the germline V gene. The DNA of the CDR3 is TGTGCCAGCAGTGATCAGACTGGCTACAATGAGCAGTTCTTC. This encodes CASSDQTGYNEQFF. The full variable domain, completed using reference TRBV2 and TRBJ2-1, is EPEVTQTPSHQVTQMGQEVILRCVPISNHLYFYWYRQILGQKVEFLVSFYNNEISEKSEIFDDQFSVERPDGSNFTLKIRSTKLEDSAMYFCASSDQTGYNEQFFGPGTRLTVL.

This sequence joins TRBV25-1 and TRBJ2-7; 9 bases fit TRBD1. This CDR3 region has 17 residues. The V gene end was trimmed by 5 bases and the J gene end by 4 bases; junction bases not matched to a gene: 15. Germline assignment: CDR1 MGHDK and CDR2 SYGVNS. In nucleotides, the CDR3 is TGTGCCAGCAGTCAAACCGGGACAGGGAACTTGGGGTACGAGCAGTACTTC. Its translation is CASSQTGTGNLGYEQYF.

This clone is judged medium-sized. The chain carries TRBV4-2 and TRBJ1-1; TRBD1 is a possible D gene (6 bases). Trimming stripped 0 bases from V and 11 bases from J, with 13 bases between. Germline V lookup: CDR1 LGHNA, CDR2 YNFKEQ. The CDR3 length is 13 residues. The CDR3 nucleotides are TGTGCCAGCAGCCAAGATATAAGGGGGGATGCTTTCTTT. Protein: CASSQDIRGDAFF.

The chain carries TRBV29-1 and TRBJ2-7; 7 nucleotides line up with TRBD1. The CDR3 has 15 amino acids. CDR1 and CDR2 from the germline V gene are SQVTM and ANQGSEA. Trimming cost V 6 bases and J 0 bases; bases outside gene matches: 11. CDR3: CSVVLTGSISYEQYF. CDR3 sequence (DNA): TGCAGCGTCGTTTTGACAGGGAGTATCTCCTACGAGCAGTACTTC.

The V gene is TRBV4-2, the J gene TRBJ1-6; TRBD1 matches at 7 bases. Germline V lookup: CDR1 LGHNA, CDR2 YNFKEQ. V trimming: 3 bases; J trimming: 10 bases; junction bases outside the gene matches: 9. The CDR3 totals 15 residues. CDR3 coding DNA: TGTGCCAGCAGCCATAATACAGGGGCAGGGTCACCCCTCCACTTT. The encoded protein is CASSHNTGAGSPLHF.

The V and J genes are TRBV11-2 and TRBJ2-5; TRBD2 aligns across 10 bases. V gave up 3 bases and J gave up 2 bases; unmatched junction bases: 3. Looked up from germline, CDR1 is SGHAT and CDR2 is FQNNGV. The CDR3 loop spans 15 amino acids. CDR3 residues: CASSFLAGGQETQYF. CDR3 bases: TGTGCCAGCAGCTTTTTAGCGGGGGGTCAAGAGACCCAGTACTTC.